The sequence of this T cell receptor beta chain was determined in a study of OX40 agonist ivuxolimab in advanced cancers. Study overall: From about 20 to 80 years was the age range, with a mean of about 56 years, and approximately 84% were male.

Measured with immunoSEQ multiplex PCR; TCRdb has only the in-frame clones, and not every one. Here the sample spans 50,000 or so clones, roughly 86% being singletons. This clone showed up just once. Here the sequenced sample was CD4+ or CD8+ T cells sorted from blood, taken in a trial of the OX40 agonist ivuxolimab. This sequence was found in an adult with an advanced solid tumor such as melanoma, head and neck, liver or kidney cancer.

The CDR3 DNA reads TGTGCCAGCAGCTGGCTAGCGGGAAACGAGCAGTACTTC. Encoded protein: CASSWLAGNEQYF. The gene calls are TRBV11-2 and TRBJ2-7; 9 bases line up with TRBD2. The J segment lost 5 bases and the V segment lost 4 bases, leaving 3 bases of the junction unmatched. The germline V gene has CDR1 SGHAT and CDR2 FQNNGV. The length of the CDR3 is 13 residues.